A selection of T cell receptor beta chains follows, all from one sample in a study of T cells in Graves' hyperthyroidism and ophthalmopathy. TCRdb used MiXCR to reprocess the multiplex PCR reads, holding one entry per CDR3 protein. The sample holds approximately 610,000 distinct CDR3 sequences, 16% seen once. The material sequenced was blood. The receptors derive from a woman between 18 and 30 years old with Graves' hyperthyroidism. CDR3s include the opening cysteine and the closing phenylalanine or tryptophan. D genes are given only for firm matches. A clone size is listed for some rows: how often the clone was seen (once, few, many), or a class if it is expanded.

size,length,V,D,J,CDR3,DNA
many,13,TRBV2,-,TRBJ2-2,CASLGLRTGELFF,TGTGCCAGCCTCGGGTTGCGGACCGGGGAGCTGTTTTTT
many,14,TRBV18,-,TRBJ1-1,CASSPESLNTEAFF,TGTGCCAGCTCACCAGAGTCTTTGAACACTGAAGCTTTCTTT
many,13,TRBV20-1,-,TRBJ1-2,CSASPGVYYGYTF,TGCAGTGCTAGCCCGGGGGTTTACTATGGCTACACCTTC
many,15,TRBV6-5,TRBD2,TRBJ2-5,CASSYGTSDLETQYF,TGTGCCAGCAGTTACGGGACTAGCGATTTGGAGACCCAGTACTTC
once,15,TRBV18,-,TRBJ2-7,CASSPSHPGAYEQYF,TGTGCCAGCTCTCCTTCTCATCCGGGCGCCTACGAGCAGTACTTC
many,13,TRBV15,TRBD1,TRBJ1-1,CATSVTGATEAFF,TGTGCCACCAGCGTTACAGGGGCCACTGAAGCTTTCTTT
many,14,TRBV18,TRBD2,TRBJ2-1,CASAMGGDYNEQFF,TGTGCCAGCGCCATGGGGGGGGACTACAATGAGCAGTTCTTC
-,16,TRBV19,TRBD1,TRBJ2-5,CASSIATGGRQETQYF,TGTGCCAGTAGTATTGCGACAGGGGGCCGCCAAGAGACCCAGTACTTC
-,14,TRBV19,TRBD1,TRBJ1-2,CASSIGQGQGGYTF,TGTGCCAGTAGTATTGGACAGGGTCAGGGGGGCTACACCTTC
many,16,TRBV24-1,-,TRBJ2-3,CATSDQTGVGTDTQYF,TGTGCCACCAGTGACCAAACGGGGGTCGGCACAGATACGCAGTATTTT
many,15,TRBV6-5,-,TRBJ2-2,CASSYSRTYTGELFF,TGTGCCAGCAGTTACTCTAGGACCTACACCGGGGAGCTGTTTTTT
-,15,TRBV4-1,-,TRBJ2-5,CASSHGVGPQETQYF,TGCGCCAGCAGCCACGGGGTGGGCCCACAAGAGACCCAGTACTTC
many,15,TRBV27,TRBD2,TRBJ2-7,CASSALAGGTYEQYF,TGTGCCAGCAGCGCACTAGCGGGAGGTACCTACGAGCAGTACTTC
many,15,TRBV7-8,-,TRBJ2-7,CASSSTGRISYEQYF,TGTGCCAGCAGCTCCACGGGACGGATCTCCTACGAGCAGTACTTC
few,13,TRBV30,-,TRBJ2-5,CAWARGAWGTQYF,TGTGCCTGGGCTCGAGGGGCGTGGGGGACCCAGTACTTC
-,14,TRBV29-1,-,TRBJ2-1,CSVPYRSSYNEQFF,TGCAGCGTCCCTTATCGAAGCTCCTACAATGAGCAGTTCTTC
-,15,TRBV4-1,TRBD1,TRBJ1-1,CASSPRQGINAEAFF,TGCGCCAGCAGCCCCCGACAGGGAATTAACGCTGAAGCTTTCTTT
-,15,TRBV4-1,TRBD1,TRBJ2-1,CASSQDPIGGREQFF,TGCGCCAGCAGCCAAGATCCAATAGGGGGCCGTGAGCAGTTCTTC
many,17,TRBV18,-,TRBJ2-3,CASSLQSTAASTDTQYF,TGTGCCAGCTCACTTCAGTCCACCGCCGCTAGCACAGATACGCAGTATTTT
many,13,TRBV6-2/TRBV6-3,-,TRBJ1-6,CASSYKENSPLHF,TGTGCCAGCAGTTACAAAGAAAATTCACCCCTCCACTTT
many,17,TRBV6-5,-,TRBJ1-5,CASSYGLGHPLNQPQHF,TGTGCCAGCAGTTACGGGCTGGGGCACCCGTTAAATCAGCCCCAGCATTTT
many,14,TRBV15,-,TRBJ1-1,CATSRAIEGPEAFF,TGTGCCACCAGCAGAGCGATCGAAGGGCCTGAAGCTTTCTTT
few,13,TRBV12-3/TRBV12-4,TRBD1,TRBJ2-7,CASRRTGRYEQYF,TGTGCCAGCAGGCGGACAGGGCGTTACGAGCAGTACTTC
once,17,TRBV4-2,TRBD2,TRBJ2-3,CASSQDLAGMGTDTQYF,TGTGCCAGCAGCCAAGATCTAGCGGGAATGGGCACAGATACGCAGTATTTT
many,14,TRBV2,-,TRBJ2-1,CASYGLGIYNEQFF,TGTGCCAGCTATGGACTGGGAATCTACAATGAGCAGTTCTTC
many,16,TRBV5-6,TRBD2,TRBJ2-1,CASSGGPGGSYNEQFF,TGTGCCAGCAGCGGAGGGCCGGGGGGTAGTTATAATGAGCAGTTCTTC
many,14,TRBV2,-,TRBJ1-2,CASSGPGTPYGYTF,TGTGCCAGCAGTGGTCCCGGGACACCTTATGGCTACACCTTC
-,16,TRBV6-1,TRBD2,TRBJ2-5,CASSDPRPSGKETQYF,TGTGCCAGCAGTGACCCCCGGCCTAGCGGAAAAGAGACCCAGTACTTC
few,16,TRBV10-3,TRBD1,TRBJ1-2,CAISESRGTGGYGYTF,TGTGCCATCAGTGAGTCTAGAGGGACAGGTGGCTATGGCTACACCTTC
many,14,TRBV20-1,TRBD1,TRBJ1-5,CSATDTGGGQPQHF,TGCAGTGCCACGGATACAGGGGGAGGTCAGCCCCAGCATTTT
many,16,TRBV11-3,TRBD2,TRBJ2-1,CASSLEGSGAYNEQFF,TGTGCCAGCAGCTTAGAAGGTAGCGGGGCCTACAATGAGCAGTTCTTC
many,15,TRBV2,-,TRBJ2-1,CASSEAGQPYNEQFF,TGTGCCAGCAGTGAAGCGGGGCAGCCATACAATGAGCAGTTCTTC
-,13,TRBV10-3,-,TRBJ1-6,CAIRPRANSPLHF,TGTGCCATCAGACCACGGGCGAACTCACCCCTCCACTTT
many,13,TRBV3-1,-,TRBJ1-2,CASSQLMGYGYTF,TGTGCCAGCAGCCAACTCATGGGGTATGGCTACACCTTC
many,15,TRBV11-3,-,TRBJ1-1,CASSLGSGRLSEAFF,TGTGCCAGCAGCTTAGGTTCAGGGCGTTTAAGTGAAGCTTTCTTT
many,12,TRBV20-1,TRBD1,TRBJ1-5,CSAGQGTQPQHF,TGCAGTGCTGGACAGGGTACTCAGCCCCAGCATTTT